This T cell receptor beta chain was captured in a study of technical replicates of blood from a few donors. Using immunoSEQ multiplex PCR, the repertoire was profiled, and TCRdb retains in-frame clones only, with some absent. The sample includes some 62,000 clones, about 89% of them seen just once. The V gene lost 5 bases and the J gene lost 7 bases, with 18 bases spanning the gap. Germline lookup yields CDR1 SGHVS and CDR2 FQNEAQ. The CDR3 totals 14 residues. The V and J genes are TRBV7-8 and TRBJ2-7, with D tentatively TRBD2 (5 bases). Sample: PBMCs. This sequence was found in a human donor in good health. Some clones in this sample may be carry-over from other donors' samples. This CDR3 is CASSLHRGLREQYF. The CDR3 DNA is TGTGCCAGCAGCCTACATCGAGGGTTGAGGGAGCAGTACTTC.